This T cell receptor (beta chain) was sequenced in a study of blood T cell repertoires in COVID-19. Study-wide background: PBMCs, B-cell-depleted T cells, or T cells provided the cDNA or gDNA that made up the material.

This table comes from immunoSEQ multiplex PCR, and its TCRdb copy is limited to in-frame clones, with some not included. This table has 90,000 to 120,000 clones, roughly nine tenths appearing once. CDR1 and CDR2 from the germline V gene are SGHRS and YFSETQ. The V end was cut by 3 bases, the J end by 0 bases, with 12 bases between. The CDR3 sequence is 16 residues long. The chain uses TRBV5-1 and TRBJ2-2, with a tentative D call TRBD2 (6 bases). The specimen sequenced was peripheral blood. The clonotype originates from a middle-aged man with active or convalescent COVID-19. This chain's CDR3 is CASSSLLAPNTGELFF. The CDR3 DNA sequence: TGCGCCAGCAGCTCCCTCCTAGCGCCGAACACCGGGGAGCTGTTTTTT.